Sequencing of this TCR beta chain was carried out in a study of human T cells and chemical hapten exposure. Study-wide context: Predominantly women, the patients had alopecia areata, totalis or universalis.

TCRdb re-derived calls from the RACE reads in MiXCR, one entry per CDR3 protein. The sample carries 300,000 to 450,000 distinct CDR3 sequences, approximately 5% recorded once. Time point reported: pre-sensitization, week 0. Documented treatment: therapeutic diphenylcyclopropenone sensitization with weekly scalp DPC. Total RNA was isolated from whole blood that had not been fractionated. This clonotype appeared many times. The CDR3 is 13 amino acids. Germline-derived CDR1 and CDR2 are DFQATT and SNEGSKA (reference sequence). The V and J ends lost 4 bases and 2 bases respectively, with 9 bases between them.

Sequenced here: whole blood, sampled in connection with sensitization to the hapten diphenylcyclopropenone (DPC). The chain links TRBV20-1 to TRBJ1-5; the D gene is possibly TRBD1 (5 bases). The source of this sequence is a woman between 18 and 29 years old with alopecia areata. Some clones in this sample may be carry-over from other donors' samples. CDR3 nucleotide sequence: TGCAGTGCTACGGGGGACGGCAATCAGCCCCAGCATTTT. This codes for CSATGDGNQPQHF.